Listed below are T cell receptor beta chains from one sample, sequenced in a study of CD8+CD57+ T cells in acquired aplastic anemia. MiXCR, run by TCRdb on the reads, gives a single entry per CDR3 protein. The data contain under 200,000 distinct CDR3 sequences, more than 45% of them seen just once; the ten biggest clones take up around 2.9%. The sample comprised sorted CD4+, CD8+, or CD8+CD57+ T cells (not recorded which) from PBMCs. These receptors originate from a human donor with aplastic anemia. The CDR3 runs from the conserved cysteine through the conserved F or W. The D gene is left open where the match is weak. Not every row has a clone size; where given, it reads once, few, many or a size class.

abundance,d_gene,j_gene,v_gene,CDR3aa,CDR3nt
-,-,TRBJ2-7,TRBV15,CATSRGSHTAYEQYF,TGTGCCACCAGCAGGGGATCTCATACAGCCTACGAGCAGTACTTC
-,TRBD2,TRBJ2-2,TRBV24-1,CATRTSGNTGELFF,TGTGCCACCAGGACTAGCGGGAACACCGGGGAGCTGTTTTTT
-,-,TRBJ1-4,TRBV6-2/TRBV6-3,CASSYYGAGAATNEKLFF,TGTGCCAGCAGTTACTACGGAGCCGGGGCCGCAACTAATGAAAAACTGTTTTTT
many,TRBD2,TRBJ2-7,TRBV12-3/TRBV12-4,CASSPGTSGKNYEQYF,TGTGCCAGCAGTCCGGGGACTAGCGGGAAAAACTACGAGCAGTACTTC
many,-,TRBJ2-7,TRBV5-5,CASSFRGAGGYEQYF,TGTGCCAGCAGCTTCCGAGGGGCAGGAGGCTACGAGCAGTACTTC
few,-,TRBJ2-2,TRBV24-1,CATSDRAGRKNTGELFF,TGTGCCACCAGTGATCGGGCAGGGAGGAAGAACACCGGGGAGCTGTTTTTT
medium-sized,-,TRBJ1-6,TRBV24-1,CATSDRGDSPLHF,TGTGCCACCAGTGACAGGGGTGATTCACCCCTCCACTTT
-,-,TRBJ2-7,TRBV10-2,CASSEVFEQYF,TGCGCCAGCAGTGAGGTTTTCGAGCAGTACTTC
many,-,TRBJ1-5,TRBV20-1,CSASRGLENSNQPQHF,TGCAGTGCTAGCCGCGGGCTTGAGAATAGCAATCAGCCCCAGCATTTT
many,-,TRBJ1-3,TRBV7-8,CASSSTGRGNTIYF,TGTGCCAGCAGCTCCACCGGACGAGGCAACACCATATATTTT
many,TRBD1,TRBJ2-7,TRBV27,CASSYLPGQALF,TGTGCCAGCAGTTACCTTCCGGGACAGGCCCTATTC
many,TRBD2,TRBJ2-7,TRBV4-2,CASSATPPGERGYEQYF,TGTGCCAGCAGCGCCACGCCTCCGGGGGAGCGGGGTTACGAGCAGTACTTC
once,TRBD2,TRBJ2-7,TRBV7-6,CASSGGMGGATYEQYF,TGTGCCAGCAGCGGGGGAATGGGAGGGGCCACCTACGAGCAGTACTTC
-,-,TRBJ2-6,TRBV7-8,CASSSGTFPGANVPTF,TGTGCCAGCAGCTCGGGGACCTTCCCTGGGGCCAACGTCCCGACTTTC